The 27 T cell receptor beta chains reported below all come from one sample, sequenced in a study of blood T cell repertoires in COVID-19. Sequenced by immunoSEQ multiplex PCR; TCRdb stores in-frame clones only, minus some. Counted here are 100,000 to 150,000 clones, 84% occurring once; the ten biggest clones make up under 15%. The sequenced sample consisted of peripheral blood. The source of these receptors is a woman in her 30s who had recovered from COVID-19.

Only a few counts were recorded for this clone. The junction does not match germline at one end; this may be a read error. The chain has TRBV7-3 and TRBJ1-2; 7 positions agree with TRBD1. The CDR3 runs to 10 residues. Looked up from germline, CDR1 is SGHTA and CDR2 is FQGTGA. CDR3 loop: CASSETGVPF. The CDR3 region has the DNA TGTGCCAGCAGCGAAACAGGGGTCCCCTTC.

The CDR3 region is CASSETRVLGNEQFF. CDR3 DNA: TGTGCCAGCAGCGAGACTAGAGTGCTAGGAAATGAGCAGTTCTTC. The J gene is TRBJ2-1, the V gene TRBV2, with D possibly TRBD2 on 6 matching bases. Between the trimmed V and J ends, which lost 6 bases and 7 bases, there was a span of 19 bases. Looked up from germline, CDR1 is SNHLY and CDR2 is FYNNEI. The CDR3 consists of 15 residues.

The V and J genes are TRBV6-5 and TRBJ1-1, with D perhaps TRBD1 (5 bases). The germline gives CDR1 MNHEY, CDR2 SVGAGI. V lost 7 bases to trimming and J lost 1 base, with 10 bases between them. CDR3 length: 13 residues. CDR3 DNA: TGTGCCAGCATCCGGGGGAGGAACACTGAAGCTTTCTTT. Translation: CASIRGRNTEAFF.

The chain is built from TRBV5-4 and TRBJ2-2; the D gene is possibly TRBD1 (5 bases). The length of the CDR3 is 15 residues. The V end lost 0 bases, the J end lost 4 bases, and 10 bases lay between the germline ends. Germline loops: CDR1 SGHNT, CDR2 YYREEE (reference sequence). This CDR3 is CASSLEGAVTGELFF. The DNA for the CDR3 is TGTGCCAGCAGCTTGGAAGGGGCTGTCACCGGGGAGCTGTTTTTT.

This chain links TRBV9 with TRBJ1-3; 10 bases line up with TRBD1. With V trimmed by 0 bases and J by 2 bases, 5 bases remained unmatched. The CDR3 is made up of 17 amino acids. Germline CDR1 is SGDLS and CDR2 is YYNGEE. The CDR3 spells CASSVALGQGTGNTIYF. The CDR3 nucleotides are TGTGCCAGCAGCGTAGCTTTGGGACAGGGGACTGGAAACACCATATATTTT.

The chain links TRBV27 to TRBJ1-2; tentatively, D is TRBD1 (6 bases). The germline gives CDR1 MNHEY, CDR2 SMNVEV (reference sequence). The CDR3 extends over 13 amino acids. V lost 1 base to trimming and J lost 7 bases, with 10 bases between them. CDR3 sequence: CASSLLTGSGYTF. The CDR3 coding sequence is TGTGCCAGCAGTTTATTAACAGGGAGTGGCTACACCTTC.

The J gene is TRBJ2-1, the V gene TRBV2; TRBD2 might be the D (6 bases). Trimming shortened V by 6 bases and J by 7 bases, and 13 bases separated the two germline ends. Germline CDR1 and CDR2: SNHLY and FYNNEI. This CDR3 is 13 amino acids long. The CDR3 region is CASSAEGQNEQFF. The CDR3, as DNA: TGTGCCAGCAGCGCGGAGGGCCAGAATGAGCAGTTCTTC.

The V gene is TRBV6-1, the J gene TRBJ1-1; D remains unclear. Germline loops: CDR1 MNHNS, CDR2 SASEGT. The CDR3 is made up of 14 amino acids. Deletions cut 1 base from V and 1 base from J, with 7 bases between. The CDR3 loop is CASSEGAANTEAFF. The CDR3 DNA reads TGTGCCAGCAGTGAAGGGGCCGCGAACACTGAAGCTTTCTTT.

This chain links TRBV14 with TRBJ2-5; 9 nucleotides agree with TRBD1. There are 15 residues in the CDR3. V dropped 4 bases and J dropped 2; count of bases not matched to a gene: 5. The germline CDR1 and CDR2 sequences are SGHDN and FVKESK. The CDR3 nucleotides read TGTGCCAGCAGCCGCCGGGACAGGGTGCAAGAGACCCAGTACTTC. This gives the protein CASSRRDRVQETQYF.

This chain links TRBV4-1 with TRBJ2-7; 9 nucleotides line up with TRBD1. V shed 1 base, J shed 7 bases, and the junction held 11 bases outside the gene matches. CDR3 length: 16 residues. CDR1 is MGHRA and CDR2 is YSYEKL in the germline V gene. The CDR3 is CASSQGPGQGLREQYF. CDR3 in DNA: TGCGCCAGCAGCCAAGGGCCGGGACAGGGACTGCGGGAGCAGTACTTC.

The V call is TRBV13, the J call TRBJ2-1, with 7 bases identical to TRBD2. The CDR3 is 15 amino acids. With V trimmed by 0 bases and J by 7 bases, 6 bases remained unmatched. The germline CDR1 and CDR2 sequences are PRHDT and FYEKMQ (reference sequence). Here the CDR3 reads CASSLGLTGGNEQFF. The CDR3, as DNA: TGTGCCAGCAGCTTAGGGTTGACGGGGGGTAATGAGCAGTTCTTC.

This clone appeared a few times. This chain links TRBV5-6 with TRBJ2-5; 7 bases match TRBD1. The CDR3 extends over 13 amino acids. With 4 bases clipped from V and 10 bases from J, the junction kept 10 bases outside the gene matches. Germline CDR1 and CDR2: SGHDT and YYEEEE. CDR3 sequence: CASSPDRTMSQYF. The CDR3 bases are TGTGCCAGCAGCCCGGACAGGACCATGAGCCAGTACTTC.

The rearrangement uses TRBV3-1 (or the pseudogene TRBV3-2) and TRBJ2-1; TRBD2 is a possible D gene (7 bases). This CDR3 is 14 amino acids long. CDR1 LGHDT and CDR2 YNNKEL come from the germline V gene (reference sequence). Trimming stripped 4 bases from V and 7 bases from J, with 14 bases between. The CDR3 DNA follows: TGTGCCAGCAGCCGAGGGGGGGCGGGGAATGAGCAGTTCTTC. Its translation: CASSRGGAGNEQFF.

The CDR3 region is CASSGKSGQPQHF. For the CDR3, the DNA is TGTGCCAGTAGTGGGAAATCGGGACAGCCCCAGCATTTT. J is TRBJ1-5 and V is TRBV19; D not resolved. Looked up from germline, CDR1 is LNHDA and CDR2 is SQIVND (reference sequence). This CDR3 is 13 amino acids long. V was pared by 5 bases and J by 7 bases, with 12 bases between.

The genes are TRBV7-6 and TRBJ2-7, with D perhaps matching TRBD2 (7 bases). The CDR3 loop spans 15 amino acids. Germline CDR1 SGHVS, CDR2 FNYEAQ. Trimming cost V 1 base and J 1 base, with 11 bases left between them. The CDR3 loop is CASSLGGGASYEQYF. The DNA for the CDR3 is TGTGCCAGCAGCTTAGGTGGGGGGGCATCCTACGAGCAGTACTTC.

The chain uses TRBV15 and TRBJ2-3; D is possibly TRBD2 (6 bases). CDR3 length: 16 residues. The germline CDR1 and CDR2 sequences are LNHNV and YYDKDF (reference sequence). V lost 0 bases to trimming and J lost 3 bases, with 13 bases between them. The CDR3 DNA is TGTGCCACCAGCAGAGATCGGGGGACGGGGACAGATACGCAGTATTTT. Encoded protein: CATSRDRGTGTDTQYF. The full variable domain, completed using reference TRBV15 and TRBJ2-3, is DAMVIQNPRYQVTQFGKPVTLSCSQTLNHNVMYWYQQKSSQAPKLLFHYYDKDFNNEADTPDNFQSRRPNTSFCFLDIRSPGLGDTAMYLCATSRDRGTGTDTQYFGPGTRLTVL.

This clone is large by share. This chain uses TRBV5-6 with TRBJ1-4; 7 bases fit TRBD1. The V and J ends lost 0 bases and 6 bases, in that order; junction bases with no gene match: 2. This CDR3 comprises 14 residues. Germline V gene sequence: CDR1 SGHDT, CDR2 YYEEEE. CDR3 loop: CASSLGRGYEKLFF. The CDR3, as DNA: TGTGCCAGCAGCTTGGGCAGGGGGTATGAAAAACTGTTTTTT.

The chain couples TRBV7-8 to TRBJ1-5; TRBD1 matches at 9 bases. V lost 5 bases and J lost 0; bases outside the gene matches: 5. Germline CDR1 is SGHVS and CDR2 is FQNEAQ. The CDR3 has 16 amino acids. CDR3 bases: TGTGCCAGCAGCCCCCGGGACAGGGATAGCAATCAGCCCCAGCATTTT. It specifies CASSPRDRDSNQPQHF.

V usage is TRBV4-1 and J usage is TRBJ2-5, with 7 bases matching TRBD2. The CDR3 totals 15 residues. The junction had 9 bases not matched to a gene; V was cut back by 3 bases and J by 5 bases. Germline CDR1 reads MGHRA; CDR2 reads YSYEKL. The CDR3 nucleotides are TGCGCCAGCAGCCAGGGGGGGGTAGGATGGGAGACCCAGTACTTC. Its translation: CASSQGGVGWETQYF.

The rearrangement links TRBV3-1 (or the pseudogene TRBV3-2) to TRBJ2-1, with TRBD2 matching over 9 bases. The CDR3 totals 14 residues. Germline CDR1 LGHDT, CDR2 YNNKEL (reference sequence). V shed 4 bases and J 9 bases; nucleotides not matched to a gene: 7. The CDR3 DNA is TGTGCCAGCAGCCTTGGCGGGGGGGCCGGTGAGCAGTTCTTC. As protein: CASSLGGGAGEQFF.

The table lists this clone with a few counts. Other nucleotide sequences in the sample specify the same CDR3. The V gene is TRBV19, the J gene TRBJ1-1, with 7 bases aligning to TRBD1. Germline CDR1 and CDR2: LNHDA and SQIVND (reference sequence). V lost 6 bases, J lost 0 bases, and 4 bases stayed unmatched. The CDR3 has 14 amino acids. CDR3 protein: CASSRDRVNTEAFF. As DNA, the CDR3 is TGTGCCAGTAGCAGAGACAGGGTGAACACTGAAGCTTTCTTT.

The CDR3 nucleotides are TGTGCCAGCAGTTTAGACGACAGGGTACCCTACGAGCAGTACTTC. The encoded protein is CASSLDDRVPYEQYF. This sequence joins TRBV27 and TRBJ2-7; TRBD1 matches 7 bases. Trimming removed 2 bases from V and 2 bases from J; junction bases left unmatched: 6. Germline CDR1 and CDR2: MNHEY and SMNVEV (reference sequence). CDR3 length: 15 amino acids.

Here the CDR3 reads CASSLDSGSYNSPLHF. CDR3 DNA: TGTGCCAGCAGTCTAGACTCGGGTTCCTATAATTCACCCCTCCACTTT. The chain uses TRBV28 and TRBJ1-6; no definite D call. The germline CDR1 and CDR2 sequences are MDHEN and SYDVKM. Trimming stripped 5 bases from V and 1 base from J, with 12 bases between. CDR3 size: 16 residues.

This clone came up a few times. The chain combines TRBV27 with TRBJ2-5; 9 bases match TRBD2. This CDR3 is 17 amino acids long. The V and J ends lost 5 bases and 5 bases, in that order; junction bases with no gene match: 15. Germline V lookup: CDR1 MNHEY, CDR2 SMNVEV (reference sequence). The CDR3 DNA sequence: TGTGCCAGCAGTCCCCTCCCACGGCGGGAGGGCCAGGAGACCCAGTACTTC. Translation gives CASSPLPRREGQETQYF.

The V gene is TRBV6-1, the J gene TRBJ2-7; weak D call: TRBD2 (6 bases). The CDR3 is made up of 14 amino acids. V dropped 3 bases and J dropped 4 bases, with 13 bases sitting between them. CDR1 and CDR2 from the germline V gene are MNHNS and SASEGT. CDR3 nucleotide sequence: TGTGCCAGCAGTGACCGGGAGAGAGCTTACGAGCAGTACTTC. It translates to CASSDRERAYEQYF.

The chain joins TRBV5-4 to TRBJ2-1; TRBD2 aligns across 9 bases. Germline values: CDR1 SGHNT, CDR2 YYREEE (reference sequence). CDR3 length equals 14 residues. V shed 4 bases and J 6 bases; nucleotides not matched to a gene: 5. CDR3 sequence reads: CASSPTSGGNEQFF. In DNA, the CDR3 is TGTGCCAGCAGCCCGACTAGCGGTGGCAATGAGCAGTTCTTC.

On this clone itself: The germline gene is not matched at one end of the junction; a read error may be the cause. V is TRBV6-5 and J is TRBJ1-1; TRBD1 might be the D (5 bases). Germline values: CDR1 MNHEY, CDR2 SVGAGI. The CDR3 totals 12 residues. CDR3 sequence: CASSYRGTGAFF. CDR3 sequence (DNA): TGTGCCAGCAGTTACCGGGGGACTGGAGCTTTCTTT.